Following are 19 T cell receptor beta chains from one sample sequenced in a study of T cell repertoires in cytomegalovirus infection. TCRdb fed the reads into MiXCR, producing one record per CDR3 protein. The table includes roughly 730,000 distinct CDR3 sequences, around 32% detected once. Their antigen targets remain unknown. The input for sequencing was cultured PBMCs, taken from culture after CMV antigen stimulation. The receptors come from a human donor in good health (CMV status not recorded). Some clones in this sample may be carry-over from other donors' samples.

This chain uses TRBV6-1 with TRBJ1-2; D gene unclear. Trimming removed 8 bases at V and 3 bases at J, with 10 bases between. Germline V gene lookup returns CDR1 MNHNS and CDR2 SASEGT. There are 12 residues in the CDR3. The CDR3 sequence: CASGRGDYGYTF. DNA for the CDR3: TGTGCCAGCGGTCGGGGAGACTATGGCTACACCTTC.

This chain uses TRBV24-1 with TRBJ2-3, with 10 positions matching TRBD2. The germline gives CDR1 KGHDR, CDR2 SFDVKD. This CDR3 region has 16 residues. V was pared by 0 bases and J by 4 bases, with 3 bases of the junction left unmatched. The CDR3 loop reads CATSDLSSGSSDTQYF. Here the CDR3 DNA reads TGTGCCACCAGTGATTTGTCTAGCGGGAGCTCAGATACGCAGTATTTT.

This rearrangement joins TRBV7-2 to TRBJ2-3; D unclear. V shed 4 bases and J shed 2 bases, with 10 bases lying between them. Germline assignment: CDR1 SGHTA and CDR2 FQGNSA. The CDR3 is 14 amino acids. CDR3 region: CASSSATATDTQYF. The CDR3 DNA follows: TGTGCCAGCAGCTCGGCTACAGCCACAGATACGCAGTATTTT.

This clonotype appeared a few times. The chain joins TRBV12-3 or TRBV12-4 to TRBJ2-5, with 7 bases that match TRBD1. There are 15 residues in the CDR3. The J segment lost 4 bases and the V segment lost 8 bases, leaving 13 bases of the junction unmatched. The CDR3 bases are TGTGCCAGCGGATGGACAGGCCTCGGCGGAGAGACCCAGTACTTC. As protein: CASGWTGLGGETQYF.

V usage is TRBV5-1 and J usage is TRBJ1-1, with D perhaps TRBD1 (5 bases). Trimming pared 6 bases from V and 1 base from J, leaving 10 bases between. The CDR3 sequence is 13 residues long. Germline V gene lookup returns CDR1 SGHRS and CDR2 YFSETQ. The CDR3: CASKVGQNTEAFF. CDR3 sequence (DNA): TGCGCCAGCAAAGTCGGACAGAACACTGAAGCTTTCTTT. The complete variable domain, with remaining parts taken from reference TRBV5-1 and TRBJ1-1, reads KAGVTQTPRYLIKTRGQQVTLSCSPISGHRSVSWYQQTPGQGLQFLFEYFSETQRNKGNFPGRFSGRQFSNSRSEMNVSTLELGDSALYLCASKVGQNTEAFFGQGTRLTVV.

This rearrangement joins TRBV10-3 to TRBJ2-7; D is undetermined. Trimming removed 4 bases at V and 2 bases at J, with 9 bases between. Germline V gives CDR1 ENHRY, CDR2 SYGVKD. The CDR3 extends over 13 amino acids. This chain's CDR3 is CAISVSITYEQYF. The CDR3 region has the DNA TGTGCCATCAGTGTGAGCATAACCTACGAGCAGTACTTC.

V gene TRBV7-9 combines with J gene TRBJ2-7, with D possibly TRBD2 on 5 matching bases. Germline lookup yields CDR1 SEHNR and CDR2 FQNEAQ (reference sequence). The CDR3 has 14 residues. Trimming left V 5 bases short and J 4 bases short, with 15 bases between. Here the CDR3 reads CASSHSGIPYEQYF. The CDR3 DNA reads as TGTGCCAGCAGCCACTCCGGGATCCCATACGAGCAGTACTTC. The full variable domain, with the rest looked up from reference TRBV7-9 and TRBJ2-7, is DTGVSQNPRHKITKRGQNVTFRCDPISEHNRLYWYRQTLGQGPEFLTYFQNEAQLEKSRLLSDRFSAERPKGSFSTLEIQRTEQGDSAMYLCASSHSGIPYEQYFGPGTRLTVT.

CDR3 residues: CASHPGTTMNTEAFF. CDR3 DNA sequence: TGTGCCAGCCACCCCGGGACAACCATGAACACTGAAGCTTTCTTT. The chain joins TRBV19 to TRBJ1-1; a weak D match, TRBD1 (6 bases). CDR3 length equals 15 residues. With 9 bases removed from V and 0 bases from J, the gap between germline ends came to 17 bases. From germline, CDR1 is LNHDA and CDR2 SQIVND (reference sequence).

V is TRBV6-1 and J is TRBJ1-5; D not resolved. Trimming removed 0 bases at V and 1 base at J, with 13 bases between. The CDR3 length is 17 residues. The germline V gene encodes CDR1 MNHNS and CDR2 SASEGT. CDR3: CASSEAVAGRSNQPQHF. Written as DNA, the CDR3 is TGTGCCAGCAGTGAAGCGGTGGCAGGTAGGAGCAATCAGCCCCAGCATTTT.

This clonotype was observed a handful of times. The chain uses TRBV2 and TRBJ2-4; D perhaps matches TRBD2 (5 bases). This CDR3 contains 13 residues. Trimming took off 9 bases at V and 1 base at J, with 10 bases between the two ends. Germline V gene data show CDR1 as SNHLY and CDR2 as FYNNEI. The CDR3 DNA follows: TGTGCCAGTGCCTCGGGGGCCAAAAACATTCAGTACTTC. It is translated as CASASGAKNIQYF.

The gene calls are TRBV12-5 and TRBJ2-1, with 9 positions matching TRBD2. The CDR3 extends over 15 amino acids. J gave up 4 bases and V 7 bases, and 8 bases lay outside the gene matches. Germline CDR1 reads LGHNT; CDR2 reads FRNRAP. The CDR3 loop is CASAPKAGGYNEQFF. The CDR3 bases are TGTGCTAGTGCCCCAAAAGCGGGAGGATACAATGAGCAGTTCTTC.

The rearrangement links TRBV20-1 to TRBJ2-7; D not resolved. CDR3 length equals 15 residues. Trimming took 2 bases from V and 7 from J, leaving 21 bases between them. The germline gives CDR1 DFQATT, CDR2 SNEGSKA (reference sequence). In DNA, the CDR3 is TGCAGTGCTAGATCCCCATTTGAGGCCTTCGGGGAGCAGTACTTC. Its protein is CSARSPFEAFGEQYF.

The rearrangement links TRBV14 to TRBJ1-2, with no clear D. Germline assignment: CDR1 SGHDN and CDR2 FVKESK. V lost 4 bases to trimming and J lost 5 bases, with 14 bases between them. The CDR3 spans 14 residues. This CDR3 is CASSPTLSPYGYTF. CDR3 nucleotide sequence: TGTGCCAGCAGCCCCACCTTGAGTCCGTATGGCTACACCTTC.

The rearrangement links TRBV11-1 to TRBJ1-1; D gene unclear. This CDR3 has 13 amino acids. Germline V gene data show CDR1 as SGHAT and CDR2 as FQDESV (reference sequence). With 7 bases removed from V and 1 base from J, the gap between germline ends came to 10 bases. CDR3 protein: CASTVGRNTEAFF. In DNA, the CDR3 is TGTGCCAGCACAGTAGGGAGGAACACTGAAGCTTTCTTT.

This clonotype showed up just once. V is TRBV20-1 and J is TRBJ2-5; the D is unclear. The germline V and J ends were trimmed by 5 bases and 5 bases, with 18 bases remaining between them. Germline V gene lookup returns CDR1 DFQATT and CDR2 SNEGSKA (reference sequence). The CDR3 is 14 amino acids. DNA of the CDR3: TGCAGTGCTTGCCCCCTTGGAGATGGCGAGACCCAGTACTTC. It encodes CSACPLGDGETQYF.

The chain employs TRBV29-1 and TRBJ2-5; 7 nucleotides agree with TRBD2. This CDR3 comprises 13 residues. The ends lost 8 bases at V and 2 bases at J; junction bases unmatched: 8. CDR1 is SQVTM and CDR2 is ANQGSEA in the germline V gene. CDR3: CSIWGLPQETQYF. Written as DNA, the CDR3 is TGCAGCATATGGGGACTACCACAAGAGACCCAGTACTTC.

The rearrangement links TRBV7-2 to TRBJ2-7; 14 positions agree with TRBD2. The CDR3 consists of 15 residues. Trimming took 5 bases from V and 6 from J; bases not matched to a gene: 6. Germline values: CDR1 SGHTA, CDR2 FQGNSA. In DNA, the CDR3 is TGTGCCAGCAGCCAGAGACTAGCGGGAGGGCCCGAGCAGTACTTC. Translated, it gives CASSQRLAGGPEQYF.

This rearrangement joins TRBV20-1 to TRBJ2-5, with a tentative D call TRBD2 (6 bases). This CDR3 spans 13 amino acids. Trimming removed 5 bases from V and 0 bases from J, with 10 bases in between. In germline, CDR1 is DFQATT, CDR2 SNEGSKA (reference sequence). The CDR3 is CSASRENQETQYF. The CDR3 region has the DNA TGCAGTGCTTCCCGGGAGAACCAAGAGACCCAGTACTTC.

V is TRBV20-1 and J is TRBJ2-7, with D possibly TRBD2 on 6 matching bases. Germline loops: CDR1 DFQATT, CDR2 SNEGSKA (reference sequence). V was cut by 1 base and J by 3 bases, with 10 bases left in between. CDR3 size: 13 residues. CDR3 DNA sequence: TGCAGTGCTAGAGGGACTACCTACTACGAGCAGTACTTC. Translated: CSARGTTYYEQYF.